These 21 T cell receptor beta chains originate from one sample sequenced in a study of CD8+CD57+ T cells in acquired aplastic anemia. Those patients picked for sequencing had displayed CD8+CD57+ cell expansion on flow cytometry. TCR beta VDJ and CDR3 profiling used genomic DNA as template. TCRdb re-derived calls from the reads in MiXCR, one entry per CDR3 protein. Of roughly 160,000 distinct CDR3 sequences detected, 70% to 75% appear once; the ten largest clones hold more than 35%. What was sequenced was sorted CD4+, CD8+, or CD8+CD57+ T cells (not recorded which) from PBMCs. These receptor sequences come from a human donor with aplastic anemia.

The chain recombines TRBV7-2 with TRBJ2-7; 7 bases align to TRBD2. Per germline, CDR1 SGHTA and CDR2 FQGNSA. This CDR3 contains 16 residues. J gave up 0 bases and V 0 bases, and 5 bases lay outside the gene matches. The CDR3 DNA follows: TGTGCCAGCAGCTTAGCCCTAGCGGTTCTCTCCTACGAGCAGTACTTC. Translated, it gives CASSLALAVLSYEQYF.

In its sample, this clonotype was seen a few times. The chain links TRBV29-1 to TRBJ1-6; 7 bases align to TRBD1. The CDR3 totals 12 residues. CDR1 and CDR2 from the germline V gene are SQVTM and ANQGSEA. After removal of 5 bases from V and 10 bases from J, the junction contained 5 bases not matched to a gene. The CDR3 DNA is TGCAGCGTTCGGCAGGGGGAATCACCCCTCCACTTT. Amino acid sequence: CSVRQGESPLHF.

The V and J genes are TRBV14 and TRBJ1-4; TRBD1 agrees at 9 bases. The CDR3 contains 16 residues. Per germline, CDR1 SGHDN and CDR2 FVKESK. Trimming cost V 2 bases and J 7 bases; bases outside gene matches: 8. The CDR3 nucleotides are TGTGCCAGCAGCCAAAGAGGACAGGGGATCGGTGAAAAACTGTTTTTT. It translates to CASSQRGQGIGEKLFF.

V gene TRBV7-9 combines with J gene TRBJ2-3; D call uncertain. Trimming pared 4 bases from V and 3 bases from J, leaving 14 bases between. CDR3 length: 15 residues. Per the germline V gene, CDR1 is SEHNR and CDR2 is FQNEAQ (reference sequence). Here the CDR3 reads CASSSGLTVTDTQYF. CDR3 sequence (DNA): TGTGCCAGCAGCTCCGGGCTTACAGTAACAGATACGCAGTATTTT.

The V and J genes are TRBV2 and TRBJ1-1; 9 nucleotides agree with TRBD1. Germline V lookup: CDR1 SNHLY, CDR2 FYNNEI. This CDR3 comprises 14 residues. Unmatched junction bases numbered 7, after V lost 7 bases and J lost 4 bases. CDR3 bases: TGTGCCAGCAACGGACAGGGGAAGAGCACTGAAGCTTTCTTT. This gives the protein CASNGQGKSTEAFF.

This clonotype was counted many times. This chain joins TRBV6-5 and TRBJ2-1, with D possibly TRBD2 on 6 matching bases. V lost 7 bases to trimming and J lost 8 bases, with 12 bases between them. CDR1 and CDR2 (germline): MNHEY, SVGAGI. The CDR3 has 12 amino acids. In nucleotides, the CDR3 is TGTGCCAGCAACGGGGGATACGATGAGCAGTTCTTC. Translating gives CASNGGYDEQFF.

The chain is built from TRBV5-1 and TRBJ2-7; 12 bases map to TRBD2. The junction had 7 bases not matched to a gene; V was cut back by 1 base and J by 2 bases. This CDR3 has 17 residues. Germline CDR1 is SGHRS and CDR2 is YFSETQ. CDR3 coding DNA: TGCGCCAGCAGCTTGACCCCCCGGACTAGCGGGACCTACGAGCAGTACTTC. Protein sequence: CASSLTPRTSGTYEQYF.

This clonotype was observed a single time. The chain combines TRBV15 with TRBJ1-1; 7 nucleotides agree with TRBD1. The germline CDR1 and CDR2 sequences are LNHNV and YYDKDF (reference sequence). With V trimmed by 3 bases and J by 1 base, 5 bases remained unmatched. This CDR3 has 15 residues. CDR3: CATSSHRGSNTEAFF. The CDR3 DNA follows: TGTGCCACCAGCAGTCACAGGGGCTCGAACACTGAAGCTTTCTTT.

This sequence joins TRBV11-2 and TRBJ1-4, with D possibly TRBD1 on 5 matching bases. The CDR3 has 15 residues. Trimming removed 1 base at V and 7 bases at J, with 13 bases between. Per the germline V gene, CDR1 is SGHAT and CDR2 is FQNNGV. This CDR3 is CASSLGGTLSEKLFF. The CDR3 DNA reads TGTGCCAGCAGCTTAGGCGGGACTCTTAGTGAAAAACTGTTTTTT.

The chain combines TRBV20-1 with TRBJ1-6, with D unresolved. CDR1 DFQATT and CDR2 SNEGSKA come from the germline V gene (reference sequence). V was trimmed by 6 bases and J by 4 bases, leaving 19 bases between them. CDR3 length: 16 amino acids. CDR3 in DNA: TGCAGTGCCCATGAGGGTGGGCGCTCTTATAATTCACCCCTCCACTTT. Translated, it gives CSAHEGGRSYNSPLHF.

This clonotype has at least ten counts. The V gene is TRBV2, the J gene TRBJ1-6, with D uncertain. Germline lookup yields CDR1 SNHLY and CDR2 FYNNEI. V dropped 8 bases and J dropped 2 bases, with 16 bases sitting between them. The CDR3 sequence is 16 residues long. The CDR3 bases are TGTGCCAGCTTTCGGGGAAAGTCGACCTATAATTCACCCCTCCACTTT. Protein: CASFRGKSTYNSPLHF. The whole variable domain, remainder taken from reference TRBV2 and TRBJ1-6, is EPEVTQTPSHQVTQMGQEVILRCVPISNHLYFYWYRQILGQKVEFLVSFYNNEISEKSEIFDDQFSVERPDGSNFTLKIRSTKLEDSAMYFCASFRGKSTYNSPLHFGNGTRLTVT.

The sample holds many counts of this clonotype. J is TRBJ2-5 and V is TRBV29-1, with no clear D. CDR3 length: 12 residues. Trimming removed 2 bases at V and 3 bases at J, with 7 bases between. Germline V gene data show CDR1 as SQVTM and CDR2 as ANQGSEA. The chain's CDR3 is CSVEFWEETQYF. Written as DNA, the CDR3 is TGCAGCGTTGAATTTTGGGAAGAGACCCAGTACTTC.

DNA for the CDR3: TGTGCCAGCAGCCGTACTAAGGCTGAAGCTTTCTTT. This codes for CASSRTKAEAFF. V and J are TRBV7-8 and TRBJ1-1; D not resolved. Trimming stripped 5 bases from V and 6 bases from J, with 10 bases between. The CDR3 loop spans 12 amino acids. The V gene's germline CDR1 is SGHVS and CDR2 FQNEAQ.

This clonotype was seen once. The chain combines TRBV2 with TRBJ2-1; 7 bases agree with TRBD1. The J segment lost 4 bases and the V segment lost 10 bases, leaving 10 bases of the junction unmatched. This CDR3 is built from 14 residues. Germline V CDR1 and CDR2: SNHLY, FYNNEI. In DNA form, the CDR3 reads TGTGCCACCCTTACCGGGACAGCATACAATGAGCAGTTCTTC. The encoded protein is CATLTGTAYNEQFF.

The chain joins TRBV10-3 to TRBJ2-3; tentative D call: TRBD1 (5 bases). Per the germline V gene, CDR1 is ENHRY and CDR2 is SYGVKD. CDR3 length: 14 residues. Trimming shortened V by 11 bases and J by 4 bases, and 19 bases separated the two germline ends. DNA for the CDR3: TGTGCCGCCGCGGACAACGGGCCGCCAGATACGCAGTATTTT. Translation: CAAADNGPPDTQYF.

The chain is built from TRBV6-6 and TRBJ2-7, with 7 bases that match TRBD2. This CDR3 comprises 12 residues. Per the germline V gene, CDR1 is MNHNY and CDR2 is SVGAGI (reference sequence). J gave up 2 bases and V 10 bases, and 5 bases lay outside the gene matches. The CDR3, as DNA: TGTGCCACCTGGGAGGGAGCCTACGAGCAGTACTTC. Protein product: CATWEGAYEQYF.

CDR3 in amino acids: CASSLEDEAGNTIYF. For the CDR3, the DNA is TGTGCCAGCAGCCTCGAGGACGAGGCTGGAAACACCATATATTTT. The chain employs TRBV5-6 and TRBJ1-3; D remains unclear. Germline CDR1 and CDR2: SGHDT and YYEEEE. The germline V and J ends were trimmed by 4 bases and 2 bases, with 13 bases remaining between them. The CDR3 sequence is 15 residues long. Full variable domain (missing parts from reference TRBV5-6 and TRBJ1-3): DAGVTQSPTHLIKTRGQQVTLRCSPKSGHDTVSWYQQALGQGPQFIFQYYEEEERQRGNFPDRFSGHQFPNYSSELNVNALLLGDSALYLCASSLEDEAGNTIYFGEGSWLTVV.

The V gene is TRBV10-2, the J gene TRBJ2-7, with TRBD1 matching over 7 bases. V trimming: 6 bases; J trimming: 3 bases; junction bases outside the gene matches: 5. This CDR3 is 13 amino acids long. Germline CDR1 reads WSHSY; CDR2 reads SAAADI. The CDR3 protein is CASRSGQNYEQYF. The CDR3 DNA sequence: TGCGCCAGCAGATCGGGACAGAACTACGAGCAGTACTTC.

A single count supports this clonotype. The chain is built from TRBV7-9 and TRBJ2-2; tentative D call: TRBD1 (6 bases). Germline CDR1 reads SEHNR; CDR2 reads FQNEAQ (reference sequence). The CDR3 loop spans 15 amino acids. V lost 3 bases and J 1 base, leaving 9 bases between the germline ends. DNA for the CDR3: TGTGCCAGCAGCTTCGGGACAAAGAACACCGGGGAGCTGTTTTTT. As protein: CASSFGTKNTGELFF.

This clonotype was found a few times. In DNA, the CDR3 is TGTGCCATACAAACTAGCGAACAAGAGACCCAGTACTTC. Its protein is CAIQTSEQETQYF. The rearrangement links TRBV2 to TRBJ2-5, with 7 nucleotides matching TRBD2. In germline, CDR1 is SNHLY, CDR2 FYNNEI. The CDR3 loop spans 13 amino acids. The V gene end was trimmed by 10 bases and the J gene end by 2 bases; junction bases not matched to a gene: 7. Combining the CDR3 with reference TRBV2 and TRBJ2-5 gives the whole variable domain EPEVTQTPSHQVTQMGQEVILRCVPISNHLYFYWYRQILGQKVEFLVSFYNNEISEKSEIFDDQFSVERPDGSNFTLKIRSTKLEDSAMYFCAIQTSEQETQYFGPGTRLLVL.

This chain links TRBV9 with TRBJ2-2; D is ambiguous. The CDR3 extends over 13 amino acids. Deletions cut 2 bases from V and 4 bases from J, with 6 bases between. Germline loops: CDR1 SGDLS, CDR2 YYNGEE. CDR3 coding DNA: TGTGCCAGCAGCGTTCGCTTCACCGGGGAGCTGTTTTTT. This gives the protein CASSVRFTGELFF.